One and the same sample provided the 24 T cell receptor beta chains below, sequenced in a study of tumor and adjacent non-tumor tissue in lung cancer. This sample's RNA came from whole unsorted tissue. More than 3 cm separated this lung sample from the edge of the tumor. Three rounds of nested PCR, following a modified ARM-PCR protocol, produced the TCRbeta library. Using its own MiXCR run on the multiplex PCR reads, TCRdb lists one record per CDR3 protein. The table has roughly 70,000 distinct CDR3 sequences, roughly 75% seen once; the top ten hold 28%. What was sequenced was distant non-tumor lung tissue. All receptors derive from a woman aged 50 to 65 with non-small cell lung cancer.

For this clonotype: An end of the junction does not agree with germline; a read error may underlie this. The CDR3 DNA follows: TGTGCCAGCAGTATTGAAAGCCAGAACACTGATGCTTTCTTT. It encodes CASSIESQNTDAFF. The rearrangement links TRBV2 to TRBJ1-1; no clear D. Germline V gene sequence: CDR1 SNHLY, CDR2 FYNNEI. This CDR3 has 14 residues. Full variable domain (remainder filled in from reference TRBV2 and TRBJ1-1): EPEVTQTPSHQVTQMGQEVILRCVPISNHLYFYWYRQILGQKVEFLVSFYNNEISEKSEIFDDQFSVERPDGSNFTLKIRSTKLEDSAMYFCASSIESQNTDAFFGQGTRLTVV.

A note on this clonotype: A much larger clone differs by one base, so this may be a read error. The chain has TRBV4-2 and TRBJ2-2, with D possibly matching TRBD2 (5 bases). The CDR3 has 14 amino acids. In germline, CDR1 is LGHNA, CDR2 YNFKEQ. CDR3 DNA: TGTGCCAGCAGCCAAGATCCAAACTCCGGGGAGCTGCTTTTT. Residues: CASSQDPNSGELLF.

In its sample, this clonotype was seen a few times. A much larger clonotype is one base distant, so this may be a read error. The chain couples TRBV20-1 to TRBJ2-3, with TRBD1 identical over 7 bases. With V trimmed by 6 bases and J by 6 bases, 9 bases remained unmatched. CDR1 is DFQATT, CDR2 SNEGSKA, per germline (reference sequence). The CDR3 contains 13 residues. DNA of the CDR3: TGCAGTGCCATCGGAATGGACAGGGATACGCAGTATTTT. It is translated as CSAIGMDRDTQYF.

With respect to this clonotype: Germline is not matched at one junction end, which may reflect a read error. The chain employs TRBV11-2 and TRBJ1-3; D is uncertain. Germline loops: CDR1 SGHAT, CDR2 FQNNGV. The CDR3 has 14 residues. CDR3: CAGSPPVTGNTIYF. CDR3 sequence (DNA): TGTGCCGGCAGCCCTCCGGTGACCGGAAACACCATATATTTT.

Only one count was recorded for this clonotype. At one end, the junction sequence differs from germline, possibly due to a read error. This chain uses TRBV20-1 with TRBJ1-1, with D perhaps matching TRBD1 (5 bases). The CDR3 totals 13 residues. Looked up from germline, CDR1 is DFQATT and CDR2 is SNEGSKA (reference sequence). This CDR3 is CSAREGARTEALF. The CDR3 region has the DNA TGCAGTGCTAGAGAAGGGGCACGGACCGAAGCTCTCTTT.

As for this clonotype: The junction departs from germline at one end; a sequencing error may be responsible. The V gene is TRBV4-3, the J gene TRBJ2-1; possibly TRBD2 for D (6 bases). From germline, CDR1 is LGHNA and CDR2 YSLEER. This CDR3 comprises 15 residues. CDR3 nucleotides: TGTGTCAGCAGCCAAGACGGGGGAAGACACAATGAGCAGATCTTC. Translating gives CVSSQDGGRHNEQIF.

The chain couples TRBV20-1 to TRBJ2-1; TRBD2 is a possible D gene (6 bases). This CDR3 region has 18 residues. With 2 bases removed from V and 3 bases from J, the gap between germline ends came to 23 bases. CDR1 and CDR2 (germline): DFQATT, SNEGSKA (reference sequence). The CDR3 here is CSARYLEGISGGYNEQFF. CDR3 coding DNA: TGCAGTGCTAGATATCTAGAAGGGATTAGCGGAGGCTACAATGAGCAGTTCTTC.

This clonotype occurred many times. The chain joins TRBV11-2 to TRBJ2-5; 13 nucleotides line up with TRBD2. The CDR3 runs 16 residues. Germline assignment: CDR1 SGHAT and CDR2 FQNNGV. Trimming cost V 6 bases and J 7 bases; bases outside gene matches: 11. The CDR3 DNA is TGTGCCAGCAGTCTTGGGACTAGCGGGACCTCGGGGACCCAGTACTTC. This sequence encodes CASSLGTSGTSGTQYF.

The rearrangement joins TRBV28 to TRBJ1-4; D remains unclear. With 11 bases removed from V and 8 bases from J, the gap between germline ends came to 12 bases. The CDR3 extends over 11 amino acids. Per the germline V gene, CDR1 is MDHEN and CDR2 is SYDVKM. CDR3 DNA sequence: TGTGCCTGTAGTACGCGGGAAAAACTGTTTTTT. This sequence encodes CACSTREKLFF. The variable domain in full, with the rest retrieved from reference TRBV28 and TRBJ1-4, is DVKVTQSSRYLVKRTGEKVFLECVQDMDHENMFWYRQDPGLGLRLIYFSYDVKMKEKGDIPEGYSVSREKKERFSLILESASTNQTSMYLCACSTREKLFFGSGTQLSVL.

This clonotype occurred many times. This chain uses TRBV20-1 with TRBJ2-7, with 14 bases fitting TRBD2. The CDR3 is 15 amino acids. Germline V gene sequence: CDR1 DFQATT, CDR2 SNEGSKA (reference sequence). The ends lost 6 bases at V and 7 bases at J; junction bases unmatched: 11. In DNA form, the CDR3 reads TGCAGTGCGGCCCCACCGGGACTAGCGGGAGAAGAGCAGTACTTC. This sequence encodes CSAAPPGLAGEEQYF.

Of note for this clonotype: The CDR3 ends on some other residue instead of the conserved phenylalanine or tryptophan, so this is likely a read error. The rearrangement uses TRBV20-1 and TRBJ2-7; 9 bases align to TRBD1. CDR3 size: 14 residues. Germline values: CDR1 DFQATT, CDR2 SNEGSKA (reference sequence). The CDR3 loop is CSASPGTGNYDQYL. The CDR3 DNA follows: TGCAGTGCATCGCCCGGGACAGGGAACTACGACCAGTACCTC.

The chain employs TRBV29-1 and TRBJ2-7; D is perhaps TRBD1 or TRBD2 (5 bases each). Trimming stripped 4 bases from V and 3 bases from J, with 13 bases between. CDR1 is SQVTM, CDR2 ANQGSEA, per germline. This CDR3 comprises 13 residues. In DNA form, the CDR3 reads TGCAGCGTTGGAGGCAGGGACCGCTACGAGCAGTACTTC. Translated, it gives CSVGGRDRYEQYF.

Details on this clonotype: Its ends do not fully match the called genes, so a read error is possible. The DNA of the CDR3 is TGCAGTGGGGGTTTGTCCTGCAATGAGCAGTTCTTC. Amino acid sequence: CSGGLSCNEQFF. The rearrangement uses TRBV20-1 and TRBJ2-1; no firm D call. The germline V gene encodes CDR1 DFQATT and CDR2 SNEGSKA (reference sequence). This CDR3 region has 12 residues.

About this clonotype: One end of the junction varies from germline; a read error may be responsible. The rearrangement uses TRBV4-2 and TRBJ2-7, with a tentative D call TRBD2 (6 bases). Germline V gene sequence: CDR1 LGHNA, CDR2 YNFKEQ. The CDR3 is 14 amino acids. The CDR3 protein is CASSEGAGTHEQYF. DNA for the CDR3: TGTGCCAGCAGCGAGGGTGCGGGGACCCACGAGCAATACTTT.

A remark on this clonotype: The junction differs from germline at one of its ends, possibly a read error. V usage is TRBV6-2 or TRBV6-3 and J usage is TRBJ1-2; 7 nucleotides match TRBD1. CDR1 is MNHEY, CDR2 SVGEGT, per germline. There are 18 residues in the CDR3. Here the CDR3 DNA reads TGTACCAGTCATTCCTCAGGTAGCGCTCAGGGGGTCAACTATGGCTACACCTTC. Translated, it gives CTSHSSGSAQGVNYGYTF.

This clonotype was counted only a few times. At one boundary the junction diverges from the germline segment, which might be a read error. The CDR3 here is CCVAVDSGRVVETQFF. The CDR3 DNA follows: TGCTGCGTTGCGGTCGATAGCGGGAGGGTTGTGGAGACCCAGTTCTTC. This chain joins TRBV29-1 and TRBJ2-5, with TRBD2 matching over 11 bases. Near its end, the DNA agrees better with TRBJ2-1, so the J call may be wrong. In germline, CDR1 is SQVTM, CDR2 ANQGSEA. The CDR3 covers 16 residues.

Comment on this clonotype: A much larger clone is a single base away; this may be a read error. The chain joins TRBV20-1 to TRBJ2-1; TRBD2 matches 13 bases. Looked up from germline, CDR1 is DFQATT and CDR2 is SNEGSKA (reference sequence). This CDR3 is 15 amino acids long. The CDR3 nucleotides are TGCAGTGCACTCGGGACTAGCGGGGAATACAATGGGCAGTTCTTC. Its protein product is CSALGTSGEYNGQFF.

Concerning this clonotype: A read error may account for a junction end that differs from germline. This chain uses TRBV7-8 with TRBJ1-2; no firm D call. The CDR3 covers 13 residues. The V gene's germline CDR1 is SGHVS and CDR2 FQNEAQ. CDR3 region: CACSSRAGRGYTF. The CDR3 DNA sequence: TGTGCCTGCAGCTCCCGCGCTGGGAGGGGCTACACCTTC.

Note on this clonotype: Its ends do not fully match the called genes, so a read error is possible. The chain links TRBV29-1 to TRBJ2-5; D is possibly TRBD2 (6 bases). Germline CDR1 is SQVTM and CDR2 is ANQGSEA. There are 18 residues in the CDR3. CDR3 nucleotides: TGCAACGTTGAAGATGCCAGGGCGGGACTCCTTTTTCAAGAGACCCAGTACTTC. Translated: CNVEDARAGLLFQETQYF.

This clonotype has a count of ten or more. The V call is TRBV10-3, the J call TRBJ2-1; 7 positions agree with TRBD2. Per germline, CDR1 ENHRY and CDR2 SYGVKD. V was clipped by 7 bases and J by 9 bases; unmatched bases: 6. There are 12 residues in the CDR3. In DNA, the CDR3 is TGTGCCATCAAAGAGACGGGGGGTGAGCAGTTCTTC. Protein product: CAIKETGGEQFF.

Notes on this clonotype: A junction boundary mismatches the germline segment, possibly from a read error. The chain recombines TRBV5-6 with TRBJ1-2; 7 bases agree with TRBD1. Germline V gene data show CDR1 as SGHDT and CDR2 as YYEEEE. This CDR3 has 16 residues. The CDR3 reads CASSPTGTVRNYGYTF. CDR3 nucleotides: TGTGCCAGCAGCCCAACCGGGACAGTGAGGAATTATGGCTACACGTTC.

A note on this clonotype: This may be a read error, as it is one base from a much larger clone. The chain employs TRBV6-2 or TRBV6-3 and TRBJ2-3; TRBD2 might be the D (7 bases). The germline gives CDR1 MNHEY, CDR2 SVGEGT. This CDR3 comprises 15 residues. The CDR3 nucleotides are TGTGTCAGCAGGAGCCCGGGGGGCCACACAGATACGCAGTATTTT. Its protein product is CVSRSPGGHTDTQYF.

Details on this clonotype: At one boundary the junction diverges from the germline segment, which might be a read error. The chain recombines TRBV20-1 with TRBJ1-4, with 7 bases aligning to TRBD1. The CDR3 is 15 residues long. CDR1 and CDR2 from the germline V gene are DFQATT and SNEGSKA (reference sequence). The CDR3 here is CSARGYDRDGVKLFF. The CDR3 region has the DNA TGTAGTGCTAGGGGGTACGACAGGGATGGTGTAAAACTGTTTTTT.

Of note for this clonotype: A junction end diverges from the germline sequence, so it may reflect a read error. The chain recombines TRBV20-1 with TRBJ2-7; D is uncertain. The CDR3 has 14 residues. Germline CDR1 DFQATT, CDR2 SNEGSKA (reference sequence). CDR3 in amino acids: CRASKDGVGYEQYF. The CDR3 DNA sequence: TGTAGAGCCAGCAAGGATGGAGTGGGATACGAGCAGTACTTC.